This TCR beta chain comes out of a study of lymphopenia after photon versus proton radiotherapy (dated by TCRdb to the late 2010s). Regarding the research as a whole: The immunological effects of photon versus proton radiation therapy were compared in patients with gastrointestinal tumors who developed high-grade lymphopenia. A cohort of around 21 patients with gastrointestinal tumors who received either photon or proton therapy and subsequently developed lymphopenia was included. The study aimed to characterize how the two radiation modalities differ in their impact on the immune system. The research as a whole found: The survival association was examined only in patients who died, and the authors described better survival with proton therapy as a possibility, not as a demonstrated result. After the lymphocyte count nadir, oligoclonal expansion, especially of CD8+ Temra cells, was observed in photon-treated repertoires, and the drop in diversity was driven by this expansion. Among patients across the cohort who died, overall survival time showed an inverse correlation with a larger post-nadir drop in TCR diversity. Relative stability during treatment was observed in proton-treated patients, whereas loss of naive T cells and TCR diversity and gain of effector/memory populations were observed in photon-treated patients.

About this clone: It lacks a known antigen. No clone much larger than this one lies a single base away; base qualities are absent.

The CDR3, cysteine through phenylalanine, is 14 amino acids long. Just the 42-base CDR3 DNA is kept, in frame starting at base 1. The CDR1 and CDR2 encoded by the germline V gene are MNHEY and SVGAGI. Relative to germline, V is 5 bases shorter and J is 1 base shorter, with 11 bases between their ends. Receptor libraries were prepared by the immunoSEQ multiplex PCR assay. T cell repertoires were profiled by deep sequencing of rearranged TCR beta loci, alongside multiparametric flow cytometry. TCRdb took over this immuneACCESS table, retaining in-frame rearrangements with V and J assigned. Such tables are incomplete; in checked studies, under half of the missing clones stem from an unresolved V gene, and the remainder is unexplained. This sample has 150,000 or so clones in its table, and about 85% of those were observed once. Of the sample, approximately 4.7% falls within the top ten clones.

The sequence links TRBV6-5 to TRBJ1-1, with TRBD1 perhaps the D gene, on 5 matching bases. Specimen: peripheral blood, collected from a patient treated with photon-based radiotherapy. This receptor was identified in a man aged 45-65 years with gastric cancer. The DNA sequence follows: TGTGCCAGCAGTCCACTAACAGGGAACACTGAAGCTTTCTTT. The resulting protein is CASSPLTGNTEAFF.